Below are 27 T cell receptor beta chains sequenced from a single sample in a study of blood T cell repertoires in COVID-19. Sequenced by immunoSEQ multiplex PCR; TCRdb stores in-frame clones only, minus some. The sample records about 260,000 clones, about 80% being singletons. The specimen sequenced was peripheral blood. The source of these receptors is a human donor in a cohort sampled during active COVID-19.

The chain is built from TRBV9 and TRBJ2-3, with 9 bases lining up with TRBD2. Germline V gives CDR1 SGDLS, CDR2 YYNGEE. The CDR3 has 18 residues. The J segment lost 2 bases and the V segment lost 0 bases, leaving 10 bases of the junction unmatched. The CDR3 DNA is TGTGCCAGCAGCGTAGATCCCGCTGCGGGAGGGACCACAGATACGCAGTATTTT. Amino acids: CASSVDPAAGGTTDTQYF.

The chain joins TRBV19 to TRBJ2-1; D is ambiguous. The ends were cut back, 9 bases at V and 2 bases at J, with 14 bases in the middle. This CDR3 has 14 amino acids. Germline V gene data show CDR1 as LNHDA and CDR2 as SQIVND (reference sequence). The CDR3 loop reads CASLGQDPYNEQFF. The CDR3 nucleotides read TGTGCCAGCCTCGGCCAGGATCCCTACAATGAGCAGTTCTTC.

The chain is built from TRBV20-1 and TRBJ2-7, with 8 bases matching TRBD1. V was clipped by 4 bases and J by 11 bases; unmatched bases: 7. Germline assignment: CDR1 DFQATT and CDR2 SNEGSKA (reference sequence). This CDR3 has 11 amino acids. CDR3 residues: CSANDRGRKYF. For the CDR3, the DNA is TGCAGTGCTAACGACAGGGGACGTAAGTACTTC.

The chain employs TRBV6-1 and TRBJ2-1; 9 positions agree with TRBD2. The germline gives CDR1 MNHNS, CDR2 SASEGT. Unmatched junction bases numbered 5, after V lost 1 base and J lost 7 bases. This CDR3 region has 15 residues. The CDR3 spells CASSEEIAGVNEQFF. DNA of the CDR3: TGTGCCAGCAGTGAAGAGATAGCGGGAGTTAATGAGCAGTTCTTC.

V and J are TRBV10-3 and TRBJ2-7; maybe TRBD1 (6 bases). CDR3 length: 14 residues. The V gene lost 4 bases and the J gene lost 0 bases, with 10 bases spanning the gap. The germline V gene encodes CDR1 ENHRY and CDR2 SYGVKD. CDR3 region: CAISAGANSYEQYF. The DNA for the CDR3 is TGTGCCATCAGTGCAGGGGCTAACTCCTACGAGCAGTACTTC.

The chain carries TRBV28 and TRBJ1-5; the D gene is possibly TRBD1 (5 bases). V lost 6 bases and J lost 1, with 16 bases in between. The CDR3 consists of 16 residues. Germline assignment: CDR1 MDHEN and CDR2 SYDVKM. CDR3 DNA: TGTGCCAGCAGACAAGACAGTTACCCGAGCAATCAGCCCCAGCATTTT. Translating gives CASRQDSYPSNQPQHF.

The chain joins TRBV3-1 (or the pseudogene TRBV3-2) to TRBJ2-6, with a tentative D call TRBD1 (6 bases). The germline CDR1 and CDR2 sequences are LGHDT and YNNKEL (reference sequence). This CDR3 comprises 21 residues. The V gene lost 4 bases and the J gene lost 0 bases, with 25 bases spanning the gap. The CDR3 loop reads CASSPIGRDRQFSSGANVLTF. The CDR3 region has the DNA TGTGCCAGCAGCCCCATAGGCCGTGACAGGCAGTTTTCCTCTGGGGCCAACGTCCTGACTTTC.

The gene calls are TRBV5-3 and TRBJ1-5; D perhaps matches TRBD1 (5 bases). TRBV5-3 is an ORF, with its function uncertain. Trimming stripped 4 bases from V and 5 bases from J, with 10 bases between. CDR3 length: 13 residues. The DNA for the CDR3 is TGTGCCAGAAGCATTAGGACACATCAGCCCCAGCATTTT. Its translation: CARSIRTHQPQHF.

The rearrangement joins TRBV19 to TRBJ2-7; 7 nucleotides agree with TRBD2. V was pared by 5 bases and J by 5 bases, with 9 bases of the junction left unmatched. The CDR3 totals 14 residues. The V gene's germline CDR1 is LNHDA and CDR2 SQIVND (reference sequence). The CDR3 DNA reads TGTGCCAGTAGTCCCGGACCCGCGGGGGACGAGCAGTACTTC. Amino acid sequence: CASSPGPAGDEQYF.

The J gene is TRBJ2-1, the V gene TRBV4-1, with 9 bases aligning to TRBD1. The V segment lost 2 bases and the J segment 7 bases; nucleotides outside the gene matches: 6. Germline V gene lookup returns CDR1 MGHRA and CDR2 YSYEKL. The CDR3 is 15 amino acids. CDR3 nucleotides: TGCGCCAGCAGCCAATCGGGACAGGGTATGAATGAGCAGTTCTTC. Its translation: CASSQSGQGMNEQFF.

The chain combines TRBV5-1 with TRBJ1-1; D possibly corresponds to TRBD1 (5 bases). The CDR3 totals 14 residues. V lost 1 base to trimming and J lost 6 bases, with 13 bases between them. Germline CDR1 and CDR2: SGHRS and YFSETQ. CDR3 region: CASSLSGLRSEAFF. The CDR3 bases are TGCGCCAGCAGCTTGTCAGGGTTGAGGTCTGAAGCTTTCTTT.

This chain uses TRBV14 with TRBJ1-1; a weak D match, TRBD1 (6 bases). Trimming took off 3 bases at V and 10 bases at J, with 15 bases between the two ends. Germline V CDR1 and CDR2: SGHDN, FVKESK. The CDR3 runs to 13 residues. The CDR3 reads CASSQTQGSVAFF. CDR3 bases: TGTGCCAGCAGCCAGACACAGGGAAGTGTAGCTTTCTTT. Filled out from reference TRBV14 and TRBJ1-1, the complete variable domain reads EAGVTQFPSHSVIEKGQTVTLRCDPISGHDNLYWYRRVMGKEIKFLLHFVKESKQDESGMPNNRFLAERTGGTYSTLKVQPAELEDSGVYFCASSQTQGSVAFFGQGTRLTVV.

The V call is TRBV5-4, the J call TRBJ2-7; D not certain. The CDR3 contains 13 residues. The ends were cut back, 3 bases at V and 2 bases at J, with 9 bases in the middle. Looked up from germline, CDR1 is SGHNT and CDR2 is YYREEE (reference sequence). DNA of the CDR3: TGTGCCAGCAGCTCGGAGCTGACCTACGAGCAGTACTTC. This translates into CASSSELTYEQYF.

The rearrangement links TRBV7-9 to TRBJ2-5, with 8 bases identical to TRBD2. Germline CDR1 SEHNR, CDR2 FQNEAQ (reference sequence). The CDR3 spans 16 residues. Trimming at V came to 1 base and at J to 6 bases, leaving 10 bases not matched to a gene. The CDR3 DNA reads TGTGCCAGCAGCTTAGAATCCGGGCGGGGGGAAAAGACCCAGTACTTC. It encodes CASSLESGRGEKTQYF. Full variable domain (rest looked up from reference TRBV7-9 and TRBJ2-5): DTGVSQNPRHKITKRGQNVTFRCDPISEHNRLYWYRQTLGQGPEFLTYFQNEAQLEKSRLLSDRFSAERPKGSFSTLEIQRTEQGDSAMYLCASSLESGRGEKTQYFGPGTRLLVL.

This clone has only a few counts. The rearrangement uses TRBV29-1 and TRBJ2-1, with TRBD2 matching over 7 bases. The CDR3 is 14 residues long. Per germline, CDR1 SQVTM and CDR2 ANQGSEA. V lost 7 bases, J lost 2 bases, and 8 bases stayed unmatched. The CDR3 reads CSGVQRGTYNEQFF. The CDR3 nucleotides are TGCAGCGGCGTTCAGCGGGGAACCTACAATGAGCAGTTCTTC.

The J gene is TRBJ1-1, the V gene TRBV6-2 or TRBV6-3, with no clear D. Trimming took off 2 bases at V and 8 bases at J, with 18 bases between the two ends. Germline CDR1 is MNHEY and CDR2 is SVGEGT. The CDR3 runs to 15 residues. The CDR3 protein is CASSYPQHQQTEAFF. The CDR3 DNA is TGTGCCAGCAGTTACCCACAACACCAACAGACAGAAGCTTTCTTT.

This sequence joins TRBV5-4 and TRBJ2-7; the match to TRBD2 covers 9 bases. The germline gives CDR1 SGHNT, CDR2 YYREEE (reference sequence). The CDR3 totals 14 residues. V was clipped by 4 bases and J by 7 bases; unmatched bases: 9. The CDR3 loop reads CASSGEGLAHEQYF. In nucleotides, the CDR3 is TGTGCCAGCAGCGGGGAGGGACTAGCCCATGAGCAGTACTTC. Full variable domain (outside the CDR3, taken from reference TRBV5-4 and TRBJ2-7): ETGVTQSPTHLIKTRGQQVTLRCSSQSGHNTVSWYQQALGQGPQFIFQYYREEENGRGNFPPRFSGLQFPNYSSELNVNALELDDSALYLCASSGEGLAHEQYFGPGTRLTVT.

The V and J genes are TRBV6-5 and TRBJ2-7, with TRBD1 matching over 7 bases. CDR1 and CDR2 (germline): MNHEY, SVGAGI. The CDR3 is 15 amino acids. J lost 0 bases, V lost 5 bases, and 7 bases had no gene match. The CDR3 here is CASSPKGAPSYEQYF. In DNA form, the CDR3 reads TGTGCCAGCAGTCCAAAGGGGGCTCCCTCCTACGAGCAGTACTTC.

The chain joins TRBV6-6 to TRBJ2-3; D possibly corresponds to TRBD2 (6 bases). The CDR3 runs 17 residues. Trimming took 5 bases from V and 1 from J, leaving 19 bases between them. From germline, CDR1 is MNHNY and CDR2 SVGAGI (reference sequence). Here the CDR3 reads CASSLRGIAVGTDTQYF. The CDR3 nucleotides read TGTGCCAGCAGTCTTCGGGGGATAGCGGTGGGCACAGATACGCAGTATTTT.

The V and J genes are TRBV7-2 and TRBJ1-5, with D perhaps TRBD1 (6 bases). The germline V gene has CDR1 SGHTA and CDR2 FQGNSA. The CDR3 covers 15 residues. V was pared by 4 bases and J by 2 bases, with 12 bases between. This CDR3 reads CASSSRGAGNQPQHF. The CDR3 region has the DNA TGTGCCAGCAGCTCCAGGGGCGCGGGCAATCAGCCCCAGCATTTT.

V usage is TRBV29-1 and J usage is TRBJ2-7; D perhaps matches TRBD1 (5 bases). Trimming pared 2 bases from V and 1 base from J, leaving 9 bases between. CDR1 and CDR2 (germline): SQVTM, ANQGSEA. The CDR3 runs to 13 residues. Here the CDR3 reads CSVELGASYEQYF. The CDR3 region has the DNA TGCAGCGTTGAACTAGGGGCATCCTACGAGCAGTACTTC.

The chain joins TRBV7-2 to TRBJ2-2; 9 bases line up with TRBD2. The CDR3 is 15 residues long. Germline V gene data show CDR1 as SGHTA and CDR2 as FQGNSA. J lost 2 bases, V lost 5 bases, and 3 bases had no gene match. This chain's CDR3 is CASSGRGGNTGELFF. CDR3 sequence (DNA): TGTGCCAGCAGCGGGCGGGGGGGCAACACCGGGGAGCTGTTTTTT.

The chain couples TRBV20-1 to TRBJ1-2, with D tentatively TRBD1 (5 bases). The V gene lost 6 bases and the J gene lost 2 bases, with 16 bases spanning the gap. This CDR3 is built from 14 residues. Per germline, CDR1 DFQATT and CDR2 SNEGSKA (reference sequence). The CDR3: CSASTRGTNYGYTF. CDR3 coding DNA: TGCAGTGCGAGTACAAGGGGCACGAACTATGGCTACACCTTC.

CDR3 region: CASRAIGLAGEETQYF. In nucleotides, the CDR3 is TGTGCCAGCAGAGCTATCGGACTAGCGGGGGAGGAGACCCAGTACTTC. The chain is built from TRBV2 and TRBJ2-5; 13 bases fit TRBD2. Germline V lookup: CDR1 SNHLY, CDR2 FYNNEI. Trimming cost V 6 bases and J 5 bases; bases outside gene matches: 9. The CDR3 sequence is 16 residues long.

This sequence joins TRBV10-1 and TRBJ2-2; 11 bases agree with TRBD2. The CDR3 consists of 16 residues. The junction had 6 bases not matched to a gene; V was cut back by 3 bases and J by 6 bases. Germline V gives CDR1 WNHNN, CDR2 SYGVQD (reference sequence). The CDR3 spells CASSDVASGRSGELFF. DNA of the CDR3: TGCGCCAGCAGTGATGTGGCTAGCGGGAGGTCCGGGGAGCTGTTTTTT.

The genes are TRBV7-2 and TRBJ2-5, with D perhaps matching TRBD1 (5 bases). V was cut by 5 bases and J by 6 bases, with 16 bases left in between. The CDR3 is made up of 14 amino acids. Looked up from germline, CDR1 is SGHTA and CDR2 is FQGNSA. This chain's CDR3 is CASSTSQGSQTQYF. The CDR3 DNA reads TGTGCCAGCAGCACCTCCCAGGGATCGCAGACCCAGTACTTC.

V and J are TRBV7-9 and TRBJ2-3; 9 bases align to TRBD2. CDR1 and CDR2 from the germline V gene are SEHNR and FQNEAQ (reference sequence). After removal of 5 bases from V and 0 bases from J, the junction contained 6 bases not matched to a gene. The CDR3 totals 16 residues. CDR3 nucleotide sequence: TGTGCCAGCAGCCTAAGACTAGCGGTTAGCACAGATACGCAGTATTTT. Protein product: CASSLRLAVSTDTQYF.